This T cell receptor beta chain is drawn from a study of beta chain features in type 1 diabetes. The study, taken as a whole, reports: Shorter TCRB CDR3s, moderately but significantly so, were found in Type 1 diabetes patients in all four CD4+ subsets. VDJ junctions from type 1 diabetes patients carried fewer insertions and larger deletions. Sequencing used cDNA, and cells with high TCR expression could therefore be over-represented. For patients, the naive, central memory and Treg TCRB repertoires appeared more alike than for healthy donors.

The whole isolated RNA underwent reverse transcription, so sequencing captured expressed TCRB transcripts. Repertoires were generated with immunoSEQ multiplex PCR, while TCRdb's copy carries only in-frame clones and drops some. The table records about 650,000 clones, around an eighth of them present only once. This clone showed up just a few times. The antigen remains unidentified. Input material: naive CD4+ T cells from blood. This TCR came from a man under 40 with type 1 diabetes.

The CDR3 reads CASSSGGETQYF. The CDR3 DNA reads TGTGCCAGCAGCTCTGGGGGAGAGACCCAGTACTTC. The genes are TRBV6-6 and TRBJ2-5; D may match TRBD1 or TRBD2 (5 bases each). The CDR3 totals 12 residues. Trimming stripped 6 bases from V and 4 bases from J, with 9 bases between. Germline lookup yields CDR1 MNHNY and CDR2 SVGAGI (reference sequence).